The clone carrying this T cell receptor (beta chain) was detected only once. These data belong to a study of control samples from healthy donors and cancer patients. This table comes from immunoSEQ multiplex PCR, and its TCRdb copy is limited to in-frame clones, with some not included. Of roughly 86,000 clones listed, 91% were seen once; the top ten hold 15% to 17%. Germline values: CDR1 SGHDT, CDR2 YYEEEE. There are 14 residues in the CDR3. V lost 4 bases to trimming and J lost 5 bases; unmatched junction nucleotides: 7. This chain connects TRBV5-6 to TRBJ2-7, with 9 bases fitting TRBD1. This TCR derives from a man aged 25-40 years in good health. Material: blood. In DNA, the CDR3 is TGTGCCAGCAGCGACCGGGACAGGGACAACGAGCAGTACTTC. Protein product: CASSDRDRDNEQYF.